Described below is a single T cell receptor beta chain sequence and its context. In germline, CDR1 is LNHDA, CDR2 SQIVND (reference sequence). The CDR3 sequence is 16 residues long. Trimming took 6 bases from V and 6 from J; bases not matched to a gene: 17. Sequenced by immunoSEQ multiplex PCR; TCRdb stores in-frame clones only, minus some. The top ten clones hold approximately 6% of a sample with more than 250,000 clones, around 85% of them seen once. Those enrolled, adults aged about 18 to 95 years, came from about two dozen US areas. Allocation to cohorts depended on clinical history reported by the participants. Recovered status in Cohort 3 required two negative PCRs, clearance, or symptom resolution. The data are from a study of blood T cell repertoires in COVID-19. Whole-study context: Sites in the United States, Italy and Spain provided acute and convalescent COVID-19 samples.

What was sequenced was PBMCs or T cells enriched from blood (not recorded which). The origin of this receptor is a woman aged 40 to 49 who had recovered from COVID-19. This chain connects TRBV19 to TRBJ2-7, with TRBD2 matching over 7 bases. CDR3 loop: CASSPLYGRAPVEQYF. As DNA, the CDR3 is TGTGCCAGTAGCCCCCTTTATGGGAGGGCCCCGGTCGAGCAGTACTTC.